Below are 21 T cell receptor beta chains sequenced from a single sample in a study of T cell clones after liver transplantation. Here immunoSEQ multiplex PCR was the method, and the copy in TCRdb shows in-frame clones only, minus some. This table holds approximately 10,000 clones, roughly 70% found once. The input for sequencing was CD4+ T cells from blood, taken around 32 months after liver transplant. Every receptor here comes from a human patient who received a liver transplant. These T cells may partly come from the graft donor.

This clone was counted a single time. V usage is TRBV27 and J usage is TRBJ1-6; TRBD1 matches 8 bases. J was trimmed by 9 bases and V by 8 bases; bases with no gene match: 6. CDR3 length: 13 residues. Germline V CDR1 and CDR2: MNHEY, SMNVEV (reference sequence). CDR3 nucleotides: TGTGCCAGCGGCGACAGGGGCGGTTCACCCCTCCACTTT. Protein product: CASGDRGGSPLHF.

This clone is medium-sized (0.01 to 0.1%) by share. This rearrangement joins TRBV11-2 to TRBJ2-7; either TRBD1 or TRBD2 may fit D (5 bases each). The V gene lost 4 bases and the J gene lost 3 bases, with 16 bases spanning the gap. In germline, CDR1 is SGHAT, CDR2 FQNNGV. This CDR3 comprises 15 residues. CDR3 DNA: TGTGCCAGCAGCTCCCCAGGGAGAGGAGGCTACGAGCAGTACTTC. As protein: CASSSPGRGGYEQYF. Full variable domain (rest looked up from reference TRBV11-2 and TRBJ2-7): EAGVAQSPRYKIIEKRQSVAFWCNPISGHATLYWYQQILGQGPKLLIQFQNNGVVDDSQLPKDRFSAERLKGVDSTLKIQPAKLEDSAVYLCASSSPGRGGYEQYFGPGTRLTVT.

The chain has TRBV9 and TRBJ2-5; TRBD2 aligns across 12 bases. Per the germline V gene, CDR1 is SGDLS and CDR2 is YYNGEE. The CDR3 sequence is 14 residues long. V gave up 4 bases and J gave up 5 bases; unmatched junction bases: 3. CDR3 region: CASSPTSGGETQYF. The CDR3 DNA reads TGTGCCAGCAGCCCGACTAGCGGGGGCGAGACCCAGTACTTC.

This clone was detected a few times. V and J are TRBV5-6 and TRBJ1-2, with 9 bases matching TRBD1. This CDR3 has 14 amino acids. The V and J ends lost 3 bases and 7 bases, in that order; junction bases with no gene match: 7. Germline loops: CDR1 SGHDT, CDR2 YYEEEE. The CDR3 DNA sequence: TGTGCCAGCAGCTCGGGGACAGGGTTCTCTGGCTACACCTTC. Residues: CASSSGTGFSGYTF.

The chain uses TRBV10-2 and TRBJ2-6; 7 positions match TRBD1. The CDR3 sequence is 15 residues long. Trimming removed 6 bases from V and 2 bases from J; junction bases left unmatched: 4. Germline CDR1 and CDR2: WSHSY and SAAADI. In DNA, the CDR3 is TGCGCCAGCAGGGCGCAGGGGGCTGGGGCCAACGTCCTGACTTTC. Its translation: CASRAQGAGANVLTF.

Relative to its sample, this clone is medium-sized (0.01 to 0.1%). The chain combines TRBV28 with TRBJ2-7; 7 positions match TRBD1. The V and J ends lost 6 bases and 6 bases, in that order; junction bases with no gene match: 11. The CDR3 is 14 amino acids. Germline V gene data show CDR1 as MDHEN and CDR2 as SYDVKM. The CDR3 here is CASSRRGRAGEQYF. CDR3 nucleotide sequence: TGTGCCAGCAGCCGAAGGGGGCGGGCAGGCGAGCAGTACTTC.

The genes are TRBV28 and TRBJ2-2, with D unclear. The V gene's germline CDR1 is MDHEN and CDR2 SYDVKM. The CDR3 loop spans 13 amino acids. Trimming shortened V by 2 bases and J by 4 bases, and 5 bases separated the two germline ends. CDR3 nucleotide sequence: TGTGCCAGCAGTTTAGGTACCACCGGGGAGCTGTTTTTT. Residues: CASSLGTTGELFF.

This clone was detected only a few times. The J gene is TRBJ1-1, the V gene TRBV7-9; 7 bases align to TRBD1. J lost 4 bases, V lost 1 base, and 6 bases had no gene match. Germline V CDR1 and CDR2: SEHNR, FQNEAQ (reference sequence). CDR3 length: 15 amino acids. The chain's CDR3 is CASSLGDREGTEAFF. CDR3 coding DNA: TGTGCCAGCAGCTTAGGCGACAGGGAGGGCACTGAAGCTTTCTTT.

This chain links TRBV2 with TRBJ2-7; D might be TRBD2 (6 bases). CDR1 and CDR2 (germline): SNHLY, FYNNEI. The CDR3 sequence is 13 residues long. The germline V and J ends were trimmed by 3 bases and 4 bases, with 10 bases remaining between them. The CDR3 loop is CASSDAGRYEQYV. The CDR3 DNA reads TGTGCCAGCAGTGATGCGGGGAGGTACGAGCAGTACGTC.

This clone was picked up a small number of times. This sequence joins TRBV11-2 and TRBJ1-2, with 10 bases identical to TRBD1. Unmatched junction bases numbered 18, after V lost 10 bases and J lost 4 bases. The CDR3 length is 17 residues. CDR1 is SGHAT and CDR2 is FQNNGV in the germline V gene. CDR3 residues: CATKRTGQGVDFYGYTF. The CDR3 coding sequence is TGTGCCACAAAAAGGACTGGACAGGGGGTAGATTTCTATGGCTACACCTTC.

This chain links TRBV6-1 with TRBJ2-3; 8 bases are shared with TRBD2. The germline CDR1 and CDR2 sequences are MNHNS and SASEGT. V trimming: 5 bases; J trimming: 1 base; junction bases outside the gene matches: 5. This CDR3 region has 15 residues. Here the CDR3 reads CASSLEAGGTDTQYF. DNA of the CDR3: TGTGCCAGCAGTCTCGAAGCGGGGGGCACAGATACGCAGTATTTT.

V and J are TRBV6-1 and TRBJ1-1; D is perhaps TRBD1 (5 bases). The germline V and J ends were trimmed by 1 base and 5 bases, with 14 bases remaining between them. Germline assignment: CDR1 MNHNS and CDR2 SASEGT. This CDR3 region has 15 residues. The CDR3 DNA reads TGTGCCAGCAGTGAAGACGCAGGGTCTAATACTGAAGCTTTCTTT. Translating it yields CASSEDAGSNTEAFF.

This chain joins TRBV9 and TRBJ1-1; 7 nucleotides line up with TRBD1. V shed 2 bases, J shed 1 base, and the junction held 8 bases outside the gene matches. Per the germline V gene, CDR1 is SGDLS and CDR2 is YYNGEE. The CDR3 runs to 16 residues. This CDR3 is CASSVPKDRTNTEAFF. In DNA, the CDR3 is TGTGCCAGCAGCGTCCCTAAGGACAGGACGAACACTGAAGCTTTCTTT.

CDR3 DNA sequence: TGTGCCAGCAGTTCAGGGGCAGGGGATTCACCCCTCCACTTT. This gives the protein CASSSGAGDSPLHF. The chain joins TRBV27 to TRBJ1-6; a weak D match, TRBD1 (6 bases). Deletions cut 4 bases from V and 8 bases from J, with 12 bases between. The CDR3 totals 14 residues. CDR1 is MNHEY, CDR2 SMNVEV, per germline (reference sequence).

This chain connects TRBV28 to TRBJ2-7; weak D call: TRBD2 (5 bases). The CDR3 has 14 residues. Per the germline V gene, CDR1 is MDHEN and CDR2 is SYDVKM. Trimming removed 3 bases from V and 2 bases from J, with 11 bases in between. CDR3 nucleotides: TGTGCCAGCAGTTTGGGCGGGTCGGCCTACGAGCAGTACGTC. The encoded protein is CASSLGGSAYEQYV.

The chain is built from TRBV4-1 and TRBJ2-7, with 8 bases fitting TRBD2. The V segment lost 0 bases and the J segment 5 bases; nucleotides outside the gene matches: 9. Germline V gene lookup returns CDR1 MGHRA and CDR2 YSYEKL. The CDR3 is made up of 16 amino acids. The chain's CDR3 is CASSQEGTSRTNEQYV. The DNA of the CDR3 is TGCGCCAGCAGCCAAGAAGGGACTAGTCGTACCAACGAGCAGTACGTC.

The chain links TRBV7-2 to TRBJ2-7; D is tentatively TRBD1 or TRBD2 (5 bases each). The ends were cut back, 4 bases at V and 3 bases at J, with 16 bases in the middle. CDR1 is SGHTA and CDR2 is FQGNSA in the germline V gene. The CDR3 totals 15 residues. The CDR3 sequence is CASSSPGRGGYEQYF. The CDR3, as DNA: TGTGCCAGCAGCTCCCCAGGGAGAGGAGGCTACGAGCAGTACTTC.

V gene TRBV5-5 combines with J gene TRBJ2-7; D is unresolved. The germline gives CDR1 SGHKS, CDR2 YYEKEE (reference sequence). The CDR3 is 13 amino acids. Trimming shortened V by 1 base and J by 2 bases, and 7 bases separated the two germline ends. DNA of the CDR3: TGTGCCAGCAGCTTGCACGGTACCTACGAGCAGTACTTC. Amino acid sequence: CASSLHGTYEQYF. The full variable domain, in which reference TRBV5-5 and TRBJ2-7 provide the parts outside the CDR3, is DAGVTQSPTHLIKTRGQQVTLRCSPISGHKSVSWYQQVLGQGPQFIFQYYEKEERGRGNFPDRFSARQFPNYSSELNVNALLLGDSALYLCASSLHGTYEQYFGPGTRLTVT.

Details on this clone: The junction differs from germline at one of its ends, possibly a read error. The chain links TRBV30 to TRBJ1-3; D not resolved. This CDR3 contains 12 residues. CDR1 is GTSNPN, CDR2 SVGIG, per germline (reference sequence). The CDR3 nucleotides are TGTGCCTGGAGCCCCACTGGGAACACCATATATTTT. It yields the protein CAWSPTGNTIYF.

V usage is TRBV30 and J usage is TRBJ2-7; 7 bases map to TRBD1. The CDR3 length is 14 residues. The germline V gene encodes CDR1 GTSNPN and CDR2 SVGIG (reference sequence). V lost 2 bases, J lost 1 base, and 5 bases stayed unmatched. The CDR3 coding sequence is TGTGCCTGGAGTAGTGGGGACAGATCCTACGAGCAGTACTTC. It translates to CAWSSGDRSYEQYF.

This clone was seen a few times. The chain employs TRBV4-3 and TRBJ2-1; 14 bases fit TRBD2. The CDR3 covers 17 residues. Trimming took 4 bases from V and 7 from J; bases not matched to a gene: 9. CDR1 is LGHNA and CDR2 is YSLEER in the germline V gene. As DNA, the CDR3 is TGCGCCAGCAGCCGGACGACTAGCGGGAGGGCGGGGAATGAGCAGTTCTTC. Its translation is CASSRTTSGRAGNEQFF.